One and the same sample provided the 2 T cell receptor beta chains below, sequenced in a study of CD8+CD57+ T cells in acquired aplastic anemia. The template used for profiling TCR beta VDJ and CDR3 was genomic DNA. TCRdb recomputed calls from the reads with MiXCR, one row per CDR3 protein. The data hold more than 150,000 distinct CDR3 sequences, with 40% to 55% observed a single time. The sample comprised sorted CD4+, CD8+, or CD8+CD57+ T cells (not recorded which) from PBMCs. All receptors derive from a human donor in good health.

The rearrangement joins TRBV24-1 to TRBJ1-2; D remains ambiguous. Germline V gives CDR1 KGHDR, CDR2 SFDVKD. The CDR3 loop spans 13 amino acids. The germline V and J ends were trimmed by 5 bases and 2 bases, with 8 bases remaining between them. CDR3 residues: CATSGPRNYGYTF. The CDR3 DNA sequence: TGTGCCACCAGTGGACCAAGAAACTATGGCTACACCTTC.

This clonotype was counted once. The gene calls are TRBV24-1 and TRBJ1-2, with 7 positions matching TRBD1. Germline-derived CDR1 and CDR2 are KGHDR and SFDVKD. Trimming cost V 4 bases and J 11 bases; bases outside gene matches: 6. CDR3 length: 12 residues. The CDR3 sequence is CATSERQGEYTF. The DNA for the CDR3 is TGTGCCACCAGTGAGCGACAGGGCGAATACACCTTC.